This TCR beta chain derives from a study of blood T cell repertoires in COVID-19. On the study more broadly: Whether acute or convalescent, the COVID-19 samples came from the United States, Italy and Spain. In each case, the material was cDNA or gDNA derived from T cells, B-cell-depleted T cells, or PBMCs.

The germline CDR1 and CDR2 sequences are SQVTM and ANQGSEA. After removal of 7 bases from V and 7 bases from J, the junction contained 28 bases not matched to a gene. The CDR3 has 20 residues. Per the authors' pipeline: Reference gene primer amplification gave nucleated cell count estimates. Some clones are missing from TCRdb's copy, which holds only in-frame ones; the method was immunoSEQ multiplex PCR. V and J calls and clone size are given by that table; D and trimming were obtained from the DNA. This table holds about 290,000 clones, around 85% found once. The J gene is TRBJ2-2, the V gene TRBV29-1; 9 bases line up with TRBD2. Sequenced input: peripheral blood. The source of this sequence is a woman between 45 and 60 years old with active or convalescent COVID-19. The chain's CDR3 is CSAAADNGLKPGLANGELFF. CDR3 in DNA: TGCAGCGCCGCCGCCGACAACGGTCTAAAACCGGGACTAGCAAACGGGGAGCTGTTTTTT.